The next 30 T cell receptor beta chains were all read from a single sample in a study of cytomegalovirus exposure and HLA in healthy donors. PCR employed 60 Vbeta and 13 Jbeta primers. Data came from immunoSEQ multiplex PCR; TCRdb stores just in-frame clones and leaves some out. The data contain roughly 98,000 clones, roughly 80% of them singletons. Source material: PBMCs. The receptors originated from a man aged 40-55 years in good health and CMV-seronegative.

V usage is TRBV5-1 and J usage is TRBJ2-1, with a tentative D call TRBD2 (6 bases). V lost 0 bases and J 6 bases, leaving 10 bases between the germline ends. Germline V lookup: CDR1 SGHRS, CDR2 YFSETQ. This CDR3 contains 14 residues. This chain's CDR3 is CASSLDISGNEQFF. CDR3 coding DNA: TGCGCCAGCAGCTTGGATATTAGCGGCAATGAGCAGTTCTTC.

The chain employs TRBV5-4 and TRBJ1-2; 9 bases agree with TRBD1. CDR1 is SGHNT and CDR2 is YYREEE in the germline V gene (reference sequence). The length of the CDR3 is 13 residues. V lost 2 bases, J lost 7 bases, and 3 bases stayed unmatched. The CDR3 reads CASSLQGARGYTF. DNA of the CDR3: TGTGCCAGCAGCTTACAGGGGGCGCGTGGCTACACCTTC. Complete variable domain (other parts from reference TRBV5-4 and TRBJ1-2): ETGVTQSPTHLIKTRGQQVTLRCSSQSGHNTVSWYQQALGQGPQFIFQYYREEENGRGNFPPRFSGLQFPNYSSELNVNALELDDSALYLCASSLQGARGYTFGSGTRLTVV.

This clone appeared once. The chain links TRBV19 to TRBJ2-1; perhaps TRBD2 as D (5 bases). V was trimmed by 1 base and J by 6 bases, leaving 13 bases between them. CDR1 LNHDA and CDR2 SQIVND come from the germline V gene (reference sequence). The CDR3 is 15 residues long. In DNA, the CDR3 is TGTGCCAGTAGTATAGTGGCGGAGGTGGGCAATGAGCAGTTCTTC. The encoded protein is CASSIVAEVGNEQFF.

V gene TRBV11-2 combines with J gene TRBJ2-1; possible D gene TRBD2, 5 bases. The CDR3 length is 12 residues. The V end was cut by 3 bases, the J end by 8 bases, with 8 bases between. Germline CDR1 SGHAT, CDR2 FQNNGV. The CDR3 DNA follows: TGTGCCAGCAGCTTTGAGGGCTATGAGCAGTTCTTC. Encoded protein: CASSFEGYEQFF.

The rearrangement links TRBV19 to TRBJ1-6; D is unclear. The length of the CDR3 is 13 residues. CDR1 and CDR2 from the germline V gene are LNHDA and SQIVND (reference sequence). Trimming stripped 1 base from V and 10 bases from J, with 8 bases between. CDR3 in DNA: TGTGCCAGTAGTATAGGGCCCTCCTCACCCCTCCACTTT. Translation: CASSIGPSSPLHF.

This clone was seen just once. The chain combines TRBV28 with TRBJ2-7; a possible D gene is TRBD2 (5 bases). Germline V gene lookup returns CDR1 MDHEN and CDR2 SYDVKM. This CDR3 spans 14 amino acids. V gave up 8 bases and J gave up 1 base, with 15 bases separating them. The CDR3 DNA reads TGTGCCAGCCAGGACTCGAATCTTTCCTACGAGCAGTACTTC. Protein: CASQDSNLSYEQYF.

The V call is TRBV4-1, the J call TRBJ2-3, with TRBD2 matching 9 bases. CDR3 length equals 18 residues. The germline V gene has CDR1 MGHRA and CDR2 YSYEKL. The junction had 11 bases not matched to a gene; V was cut back by 4 bases and J by 0 bases. The CDR3 region is CASSRTGGGAGSTDTQYF. For the CDR3, the DNA is TGCGCCAGCAGCCGCACAGGCGGGGGGGCCGGGAGCACAGATACGCAGTATTTT.

The chain uses TRBV6-4 and TRBJ2-2; 8 bases agree with TRBD2. CDR1 and CDR2 from the germline V gene are MRHNA and SNTAGT. This CDR3 region has 16 residues. J lost 3 bases, V lost 0 bases, and 3 bases had no gene match. CDR3 residues: CASSDSTSGYTGELFF. The CDR3, as DNA: TGTGCCAGCAGTGACTCTACTAGCGGATACACCGGGGAGCTGTTTTTT.

J is TRBJ1-1 and V is TRBV7-9, with D perhaps TRBD1 (5 bases). Germline V gene data show CDR1 as SEHNR and CDR2 as FQNEAQ (reference sequence). Trimming left V 1 base short and J 5 bases short, with 8 bases between. The CDR3 is 13 amino acids. Here the CDR3 DNA reads TGTGCCAGCAGCTTAGGGGGGGTGACTGAAGCTTTCTTT. Translation: CASSLGGVTEAFF.

This clone was picked up a small number of times. The gene calls are TRBV27 and TRBJ1-6; a weak D match, TRBD1 (5 bases). With 6 bases removed from V and 7 bases from J, the gap between germline ends came to 10 bases. CDR3 length equals 13 residues. CDR1 MNHEY and CDR2 SMNVEV come from the germline V gene (reference sequence). CDR3 amino acids: CASRGTRNSPLHF. The CDR3 DNA reads as TGTGCCAGCAGGGGGACTCGGAATTCACCCCTCCACTTT.

The chain links TRBV28 to TRBJ1-2; 7 nucleotides align to TRBD1. With V trimmed by 3 bases and J by 2 bases, 3 bases remained unmatched. The germline CDR1 and CDR2 sequences are MDHEN and SYDVKM. The CDR3 runs 14 residues. In DNA form, the CDR3 reads TGTGCCAGCAGTTTTCTGACAGGGAACTATGGCTACACCTTC. This encodes CASSFLTGNYGYTF.

About this clone: An end of the junction differs from the germline gene, which may be a read error. V gene TRBV9 combines with J gene TRBJ2-5; tentative D call: TRBD1 (6 bases). Looked up from germline, CDR1 is SGDLS and CDR2 is YYNGEE. CDR3 length: 14 residues. The CDR3 DNA reads as TGTGCCAGCAGCTCACAGGGAAACCAAGAGGCCCAGTACTTC. Protein sequence: CASSSQGNQEAQYF.

The chain is built from TRBV6-5 and TRBJ1-1; D may be TRBD1 (5 bases). Germline lookup yields CDR1 MNHEY and CDR2 SVGAGI. The CDR3 contains 14 residues. Trimming left V 6 bases short and J 5 bases short, with 16 bases between. DNA for the CDR3: TGTGCCAGCAGCCGGTTGGGGCCCCGGACTGAAGCTTTCTTT. Amino acids: CASSRLGPRTEAFF.

The V gene is TRBV11-2, the J gene TRBJ1-1; D remains ambiguous. Per the germline V gene, CDR1 is SGHAT and CDR2 is FQNNGV. V was trimmed by 0 bases and J by 0 bases, leaving 14 bases between them. The CDR3 extends over 17 amino acids. The CDR3 DNA is TGTGCCAGCAGCTTAGAGTCACACTTCGGGATGAACACTGAAGCTTTCTTT. As protein: CASSLESHFGMNTEAFF. Using reference TRBV11-2 and TRBJ1-1 for the parts outside the CDR3, the full variable domain is EAGVAQSPRYKIIEKRQSVAFWCNPISGHATLYWYQQILGQGPKLLIQFQNNGVVDDSQLPKDRFSAERLKGVDSTLKIQPAKLEDSAVYLCASSLESHFGMNTEAFFGQGTRLTVV.

The V and J genes are TRBV7-2 and TRBJ1-6, with D hard to call. CDR1 SGHTA and CDR2 FQGNSA come from the germline V gene. The CDR3 spans 14 residues. Trimming stripped 5 bases from V and 10 bases from J, with 15 bases between. CDR3 DNA: TGTGCCAGCAGCCCCGCGGGGAATCACTCACCCCTCCACTTT. The encoded protein is CASSPAGNHSPLHF.

This clone is a singleton in its sample. The rearrangement joins TRBV5-4 to TRBJ2-3, with 13 bases identical to TRBD2. The trim removed 3 bases at V and 3 bases at J, leaving 4 bases unmatched. Looked up from germline, CDR1 is SGHNT and CDR2 is YYREEE (reference sequence). The CDR3 has 16 residues. The CDR3 sequence is CASSSGLAGVTDTQYF. CDR3 DNA: TGTGCCAGCAGCTCAGGACTAGCGGGGGTAACAGATACGCAGTATTTT.

The V gene is TRBV5-1, the J gene TRBJ2-7; 12 bases match TRBD1. CDR3 length: 15 residues. Germline trimming cut 0 bases from V and 4 bases from J; bases unmatched to any gene: 2. In germline, CDR1 is SGHRS, CDR2 YFSETQ. CDR3 nucleotide sequence: TGCGCCAGCAGCTTGGTGGGACAGGGGGCGTACGAGCAGTACTTC. The encoded protein is CASSLVGQGAYEQYF.

In its sample, this clone was seen a few times. CDR3 region: CASSHAGGQGAEQYF. The CDR3 DNA sequence: TGCGCCAGCAGCCACGCGGGGGGACAGGGGGCCGAGCAGTACTTC. The chain links TRBV4-1 to TRBJ2-7; 12 bases match TRBD1. Germline V gene data show CDR1 as MGHRA and CDR2 as YSYEKL. With 3 bases clipped from V and 6 bases from J, the junction kept 6 bases outside the gene matches. CDR3 length: 15 residues.

V is TRBV7-9 and J is TRBJ2-1; 8 nucleotides agree with TRBD1. The V segment lost 5 bases and the J segment 15 bases; nucleotides outside the gene matches: 12. This CDR3 is 13 amino acids long. The germline V gene has CDR1 SEHNR and CDR2 FQNEAQ (reference sequence). As DNA, the CDR3 is TGTGCCAGCAGCCCCTCATTGGGGGACAGGAGGTTCTTC. The encoded protein is CASSPSLGDRRFF.

This chain uses TRBV28 with TRBJ2-4, with TRBD2 identical over 10 bases. Germline V gene lookup returns CDR1 MDHEN and CDR2 SYDVKM. The CDR3 is made up of 18 amino acids. Trimming cost V 5 bases and J 0 bases; bases outside gene matches: 10. CDR3 amino acids: CASSHGLAERLAKNIQYF. The CDR3 nucleotides are TGTGCCAGCAGTCACGGACTAGCGGAGAGGCTAGCCAAAAACATTCAGTACTTC.

The chain has TRBV29-1 and TRBJ2-7, with TRBD1 matching 7 bases. The CDR3 loop spans 12 amino acids. With V trimmed by 6 bases and J by 5 bases, 7 bases remained unmatched. In germline, CDR1 is SQVTM, CDR2 ANQGSEA. The CDR3 loop reads CSVESTGDEQYF. The CDR3 DNA follows: TGCAGCGTGGAGAGCACAGGGGACGAGCAGTACTTC.

This clone has just one count. At one of its ends the junction is not consistent with the germline gene, which may arise from a read error. The rearrangement links TRBV7-9 to TRBJ1-6; tentatively, D is TRBD1 (5 bases). There are 14 residues in the CDR3. The germline CDR1 and CDR2 sequences are SEHNR and FQNEAQ (reference sequence). Here the CDR3 reads CSSSFGQGGSPLHF. Here the CDR3 DNA reads TGTTCCAGCAGTTTCGGCCAGGGAGGTTCACCCCTCCACTTT.

The chain is built from TRBV28 and TRBJ2-2, with 8 bases matching TRBD2. V lost 6 bases and J lost 7; bases outside the gene matches: 4. Germline CDR1 MDHEN, CDR2 SYDVKM. This CDR3 region has 13 residues. The CDR3 region is CASRLAGLGELFF. The CDR3 DNA reads as TGTGCCAGCAGGCTAGCGGGTCTCGGGGAGCTGTTTTTT.

This clone showed up just a few times. The V and J genes are TRBV9 and TRBJ2-7; 8 bases agree with TRBD2. The trim removed 4 bases at V and 0 bases at J, leaving 3 bases unmatched. The CDR3 loop spans 14 amino acids. Germline V gene lookup returns CDR1 SGDLS and CDR2 YYNGEE. CDR3 nucleotides: TGTGCCAGCAGCCCCCGGGAGGGCTCCTACGAGCAGTACTTC. Protein: CASSPREGSYEQYF.

In its sample, this clone was seen a few times. V is TRBV29-1 and J is TRBJ1-3, with 8 bases lining up with TRBD1. The CDR3 extends over 14 amino acids. Germline assignment: CDR1 SQVTM and CDR2 ANQGSEA. V was clipped by 6 bases and J by 8 bases; unmatched bases: 12. CDR3 nucleotide sequence: TGCAGCGTATTAGCGAACGACAGGGGTGACACCATATATTTT. Translating gives CSVLANDRGDTIYF.

The rearrangement joins TRBV4-3 to TRBJ2-7; the D gene is possibly TRBD1 (7 bases). Germline CDR1 reads LGHNA; CDR2 reads YSLEER. The CDR3 sequence is 15 residues long. V dropped 2 bases and J dropped 4 bases, with 15 bases sitting between them. The CDR3 DNA reads as TGCGCCAGCAGCCAAACGCCAGGGGGGACATACGAGCAGTACTTC. Protein: CASSQTPGGTYEQYF.

The gene calls are TRBV5-5 and TRBJ2-7; 14 positions match TRBD2. J was trimmed by 0 bases and V by 4 bases; bases with no gene match: 6. Germline loops: CDR1 SGHKS, CDR2 YYEKEE (reference sequence). This CDR3 spans 17 amino acids. The CDR3 sequence: CASSVGLAGESSYEQYF. The CDR3 bases are TGTGCCAGCAGCGTGGGACTAGCGGGGGAGAGCTCCTACGAGCAGTACTTC.

The chain uses TRBV28 and TRBJ2-7; D might be TRBD1 (7 bases). CDR1 and CDR2 from the germline V gene are MDHEN and SYDVKM. The CDR3 is 15 amino acids. Trimming removed 5 bases at V and 2 bases at J, with 16 bases between. The CDR3 sequence: CASSPRQGLTYEQYF. CDR3 DNA: TGTGCCAGCAGTCCTAGACAGGGACTTACCTACGAGCAGTACTTC.

The rearrangement uses TRBV5-5 and TRBJ2-1; D not certain. Trimming took 3 bases from V and 6 from J, leaving 10 bases between them. Germline CDR1 and CDR2: SGHKS and YYEKEE (reference sequence). The CDR3 has 13 amino acids. CDR3 nucleotide sequence: TGTGCCAGCAGCTCACTATGGCTCAATGAGCAGTTCTTC. Translation gives CASSSLWLNEQFF.

V gene TRBV5-1 combines with J gene TRBJ1-1, with D possibly being TRBD1 (6 bases). CDR1 is SGHRS and CDR2 is YFSETQ in the germline V gene. The CDR3 contains 14 residues. Trimming took off 4 bases at V and 3 bases at J, with 13 bases between the two ends. This CDR3 reads CASSPLKGDTEAFF. The DNA for the CDR3 is TGCGCCAGCAGCCCCCTTAAGGGGGACACTGAAGCTTTCTTT.